These 13 T cell receptor beta chains came from one sample sequenced in a study of T cells after yellow fever vaccination. A single record per CDR3 protein comes from TCRdb applying MiXCR to the 5' RACE reads. The top ten hold more than 13% of the sample, which has 550,000 or so distinct CDR3 sequences, about 19% seen once. Here the sequenced sample was PBMCs, taken 15 days after the yellow fever booster vaccination. The receptors here all came from a man younger than 40 who received the YFV17D yellow fever vaccine.

This clonotype was seen a handful of times. This sequence joins TRBV27 and TRBJ1-1; no reliable D call. The ends were cut back, 0 bases at V and 1 base at J, with 9 bases in the middle. This CDR3 contains 15 residues. CDR1 is MNHEY and CDR2 is SMNVEV in the germline V gene (reference sequence). Here the CDR3 reads CASSLSITGNTEAFF. CDR3 coding DNA: TGTGCCAGCAGTTTATCGATAACGGGGAACACTGAAGCTTTCTTT.

The chain carries TRBV14 and TRBJ1-6; D is unclear. The germline V gene has CDR1 SGHDN and CDR2 FVKESK. The V and J ends lost 2 bases and 0 bases respectively, with 11 bases between them. CDR3 size: 17 residues. The chain's CDR3 is CASSQISASSYNSPLHF. The CDR3 DNA sequence: TGTGCCAGCAGCCAAATTTCTGCGAGCTCCTATAATTCACCCCTCCACTTT.

The chain couples TRBV2 to TRBJ1-6; 10 nucleotides match TRBD1. Germline lookup yields CDR1 SNHLY and CDR2 FYNNEI. This CDR3 has 12 amino acids. Trimming removed 11 bases from V and 6 bases from J; junction bases left unmatched: 1. The CDR3 DNA reads TGTGCCGGACAGGGGGGTAATTCACCCCTCCACTTT. This translates into CAGQGGNSPLHF.

A few counts support this clonotype. CDR3 DNA: TGTGCCATCAGCGCGGGACTCCTCGGGGCTGGCGAGCAGTACTTC. It encodes CAISAGLLGAGEQYF. V and J are TRBV10-3 and TRBJ2-7, with D perhaps TRBD2 (6 bases). The CDR3 runs 15 residues. Germline V lookup: CDR1 ENHRY, CDR2 SYGVKD. Trimming removed 6 bases at V and 6 bases at J, with 21 bases between.

The chain links TRBV7-2 to TRBJ2-5; maybe TRBD2 (5 bases). Trimming stripped 10 bases from V and 4 bases from J, with 16 bases between. CDR3 length: 13 amino acids. Germline V lookup: CDR1 SGHTA, CDR2 FQGNSA. The CDR3 reads CATSGGLAETQYF. Here the CDR3 DNA reads TGTGCCACCTCGGGCGGACTGGCAGAGACCCAGTACTTC.

The sample holds a few counts of this clonotype. J is TRBJ2-7 and V is TRBV5-5; no definite D call. V was pared by 3 bases and J by 6 bases, with 7 bases between. The CDR3 runs to 11 residues. Germline V gene lookup returns CDR1 SGHKS and CDR2 YYEKEE (reference sequence). The CDR3, as DNA: TGTGCCAGCAGCTCCCTTTCCGAGCAGTACTTC. This gives the protein CASSSLSEQYF.

Only a few counts were recorded for this clonotype. The chain links TRBV29-1 to TRBJ2-2; 11 bases map to TRBD1. CDR3 length equals 13 residues. CDR1 and CDR2 (germline): SQVTM, ANQGSEA. The ends lost 7 bases at V and 7 bases at J; junction bases unmatched: 5. The CDR3 nucleotides read TGCAGCGCCGGACAGGGGGCTAACGGGGAGCTGTTTTTT. Its translation is CSAGQGANGELFF.

The chain uses TRBV7-3 and TRBJ2-1; the D is unclear. Trimming stripped 1 base from V and 4 bases from J, with 5 bases between. The CDR3 is 13 amino acids. From germline, CDR1 is SGHTA and CDR2 FQGTGA. CDR3 sequence (DNA): TGTGCCAGCAGCTTAATAGCTTACAATGAGCAGTTCTTC. Amino acid sequence: CASSLIAYNEQFF.

CDR3 DNA sequence: TGTGCCAGCACCCCTGGGGGGGATGCCACTGAAGCTTTCTTT. Translated: CASTPGGDATEAFF. The rearrangement joins TRBV5-6 to TRBJ1-1; tentatively, D is TRBD1 (5 bases). V shed 6 bases and J shed 4 bases, with 16 bases lying between them. CDR3 length equals 14 residues. Germline CDR1 is SGHDT and CDR2 is YYEEEE.

V and J are TRBV29-1 and TRBJ2-7; a weak D match, TRBD1 (6 bases). The CDR3 sequence is 12 residues long. The germline CDR1 and CDR2 sequences are SQVTM and ANQGSEA. V was trimmed by 6 bases and J by 6 bases, leaving 15 bases between them. CDR3 sequence: CSVGPQGLEQYF. For the CDR3, the DNA is TGCAGCGTGGGACCCCAGGGGCTCGAGCAGTACTTC.

The V call is TRBV29-1, the J call TRBJ2-3, with TRBD2 identical over 7 bases. Germline V gene lookup returns CDR1 SQVTM and CDR2 ANQGSEA. The CDR3 consists of 12 residues. Germline trimming cut 3 bases from V and 4 bases from J; bases unmatched to any gene: 1. In DNA, the CDR3 is TGCAGCGTTGACGCGGGGGCAGATACGCAGTATTTT. This codes for CSVDAGADTQYF.

The chain links TRBV7-2 to TRBJ2-3, with D uncertain. Trimming took off 5 bases at V and 2 bases at J, with 8 bases between the two ends. The germline gives CDR1 SGHTA, CDR2 FQGNSA. The length of the CDR3 is 13 residues. CDR3 sequence: CASSGSYTDTQYF. The CDR3 DNA reads as TGTGCCAGCAGCGGAAGTTACACAGATACGCAGTATTTT.

The chain has TRBV29-1 and TRBJ2-1; 9 nucleotides align to TRBD1. CDR1 is SQVTM and CDR2 is ANQGSEA in the germline V gene. The CDR3 sequence is 15 residues long. V dropped 0 bases and J dropped 4; count of bases not matched to a gene: 4. CDR3 nucleotide sequence: TGCAGCGTTGAAGAAGGGGGGACAGGGTACAATGAGCAGTTCTTC. Amino acid sequence: CSVEEGGTGYNEQFF.